This T cell receptor (beta chain) was captured in a study of blood T cells in healthy people across ages. General study findings and limits: Strong correlation was found linking TCR beta diversity to naive T cell percentage.

Germline V lookup: CDR1 MNHEY, CDR2 SVGEGT. The CDR3 is made up of 16 amino acids. With 2 bases clipped from V and 6 bases from J, the junction kept 10 bases outside the gene matches. Every participating donor contributed 8 to 10 milliliters of peripheral blood through a draw. This clonotype was picked up a small number of times. As yet, its antigen is unknown. The second PCR ran 7 to 11 cycles with a sample-barcoded 5' primer and J-beta primers. There were at least 2.5 million CDR3-containing paired-end reads obtained from each sample. A single record per CDR3 protein comes from TCRdb applying MiXCR to the 5' RACE reads. Seen here are some 710,000 distinct CDR3 sequences, around half observed once, and the top ten hold about a sixth.

Sequenced input: blood. V and J are TRBV6-2 or TRBV6-3 and TRBJ2-1; the match to TRBD2 covers 7 bases. This TCR was sampled from a man older than 75 in good health. The CDR3 here is CASSYQGLQLPNEQFF. For the CDR3, the DNA is TGTGCCAGCAGTTACCAGGGACTACAACTTCCCAATGAGCAGTTCTTC.